Each of the 18 T cell receptor beta chains below was sequenced from the same sample in a study of shared clonotypes between healthy human individuals. Repertoires were generated with immunoSEQ multiplex PCR, while TCRdb's copy carries only in-frame clones and drops some. The repertoire holds 2 million to 3 million clones, with over 85% as singletons. The sequenced material came from naive CD4+ T cells from PBMCs. Subset given: CD45RA+ positively selected. The receptors were gathered from a man aged 18 to 35 in good health. Some clones in this sample may be carry-over from other donors' samples.

The chain recombines TRBV2 with TRBJ1-4; D ambiguous. Germline V CDR1 and CDR2: SNHLY, FYNNEI. This CDR3 spans 14 amino acids. V was trimmed by 4 bases and J by 4 bases, leaving 10 bases between them. The CDR3 DNA sequence: TGTGCCAGCAGTGGCGGACGGGATAATGAAAAACTGTTTTTT. This encodes CASSGGRDNEKLFF. Complete variable domain (other parts from reference TRBV2 and TRBJ1-4): EPEVTQTPSHQVTQMGQEVILRCVPISNHLYFYWYRQILGQKVEFLVSFYNNEISEKSEIFDDQFSVERPDGSNFTLKIRSTKLEDSAMYFCASSGGRDNEKLFFGSGTQLSVL.

The genes are TRBV5-1 and TRBJ1-2, with D possibly TRBD1 on 6 matching bases. The germline V gene has CDR1 SGHRS and CDR2 YFSETQ. CDR3 length: 14 residues. V gave up 2 bases and J gave up 6 bases, with 14 bases separating them. The CDR3 sequence: CASSLETGPHGYTF. The CDR3 nucleotides are TGCGCCAGCAGCTTAGAGACAGGACCCCATGGCTACACCTTC.

The chain recombines TRBV5-1 with TRBJ2-7; 8 bases align to TRBD2. After removal of 2 bases from V and 6 bases from J, the junction contained 10 bases not matched to a gene. This CDR3 is 15 amino acids long. Germline CDR1 is SGHRS and CDR2 is YFSETQ. CDR3 in DNA: TGCGCCAGCAGCTTAGGTGCGGGAGGTTCGTCCGAGCAGTACTTC. It specifies CASSLGAGGSSEQYF.

The chain combines TRBV5-4 with TRBJ2-2; the match to TRBD2 covers 10 bases. Germline-derived CDR1 and CDR2 are SGHNT and YYREEE (reference sequence). V dropped 0 bases and J dropped 8; count of bases not matched to a gene: 10. The CDR3 runs 17 residues. DNA of the CDR3: TGTGCCAGCAGCTTGGGTAGCGGGAGGCTTCCGTGGGGGGAGCTGTTTTTT. As protein: CASSLGSGRLPWGELFF.

This sequence joins TRBV9 and TRBJ2-7; maybe TRBD1 (5 bases). Trimming shortened V by 3 bases and J by 0 bases, and 13 bases separated the two germline ends. Per the germline V gene, CDR1 is SGDLS and CDR2 is YYNGEE. The CDR3 has 15 amino acids. CDR3 amino acids: CASSAGQISSYEQYF. The CDR3 DNA reads as TGTGCCAGCAGCGCAGGGCAGATCAGCTCCTACGAGCAGTACTTC. The full variable domain, with the rest looked up from reference TRBV9 and TRBJ2-7, is DSGVTQTPKHLITATGQRVTLRCSPRSGDLSVYWYQQSLDQGLQFLIQYYNGEERAKGNILERFSAQQFPDLHSELNLSSLELGDSALYFCASSAGQISSYEQYFGPGTRLTVT.

This rearrangement joins TRBV6-1 to TRBJ1-2; D is possibly TRBD1 (5 bases). There are 15 residues in the CDR3. Looked up from germline, CDR1 is MNHNS and CDR2 is SASEGT. The V end was cut by 7 bases, the J end by 2 bases, with 17 bases between. This CDR3 is CASINSGTRNYGYTF. In DNA form, the CDR3 reads TGTGCCAGCATCAACTCCGGGACCCGCAACTATGGCTACACCTTC.

J is TRBJ2-7 and V is TRBV7-2; D remains unclear. Deletions cut 3 bases from V and 6 bases from J, with 15 bases between. CDR3 length: 14 residues. CDR1 and CDR2 (germline): SGHTA, FQGNSA. The CDR3 loop is CASSLGYTSSEQYF. CDR3 sequence (DNA): TGTGCCAGCAGCTTGGGCTACACCTCATCCGAGCAGTACTTC.

The CDR3, as DNA: TGTGCCAGCAGCTTAACCGGACAGTACGCGAACACCGGGGAGCTGTTTTTT. Its translation is CASSLTGQYANTGELFF. The J gene is TRBJ2-2, the V gene TRBV7-3; weak D call: TRBD1 (6 bases). This CDR3 contains 17 residues. The germline gives CDR1 SGHTA, CDR2 FQGTGA. Trimming took off 0 bases at V and 0 bases at J, with 11 bases between the two ends.

This chain uses TRBV30 with TRBJ1-6; 8 nucleotides align to TRBD1. The CDR3 runs 15 residues. The germline gives CDR1 GTSNPN, CDR2 SVGIG (reference sequence). V lost 0 bases to trimming and J lost 7 bases; unmatched junction nucleotides: 5. The chain's CDR3 is CAWSVGTGENSPLHF. In DNA form, the CDR3 reads TGTGCCTGGAGTGTGGGGACAGGAGAAAATTCACCCCTCCACTTT.

This chain uses TRBV29-1 with TRBJ2-1; the D is unclear. CDR1 and CDR2 from the germline V gene are SQVTM and ANQGSEA. Trimming removed 7 bases at V and 7 bases at J, with 14 bases between. CDR3 length: 12 residues. CDR3 residues: CSGLVLGNEQFF. DNA of the CDR3: TGCAGCGGTCTGGTGCTGGGGAATGAGCAGTTCTTC.

Comment on this clone: At the DNA level, this CDR3 is encoded by other sequences in the same sample as well. The chain recombines TRBV9 with TRBJ2-3; D is ambiguous. CDR3 size: 14 residues. V was clipped by 1 base and J by 3 bases, with 9 bases between them. CDR1 is SGDLS and CDR2 is YYNGEE in the germline V gene. CDR3 protein: CASSVRAGTDTQYF. Here the CDR3 DNA reads TGTGCCAGCAGCGTAAGGGCCGGGACAGATACGCAGTATTTT. Full variable domain (missing parts from reference TRBV9 and TRBJ2-3): DSGVTQTPKHLITATGQRVTLRCSPRSGDLSVYWYQQSLDQGLQFLIQYYNGEERAKGNILERFSAQQFPDLHSELNLSSLELGDSALYFCASSVRAGTDTQYFGPGTRLTVL.

V and J are TRBV11-2 and TRBJ2-3, with D perhaps TRBD2 (6 bases). Per germline, CDR1 SGHAT and CDR2 FQNNGV. The CDR3 contains 15 residues. V lost 11 bases and J lost 8, with 26 bases in between. DNA of the CDR3: TGTGCCGTCCCGAGTCGCGGCGGGATCTATTCTACGCAGTATTTT. Its translation is CAVPSRGGIYSTQYF.

This clone has a single count. V and J are TRBV4-1 and TRBJ2-4, with TRBD2 as a possible D gene (7 bases). The CDR3 has 16 amino acids. Germline CDR1 is MGHRA and CDR2 is YSYEKL. Deletions cut 4 bases from V and 8 bases from J, with 21 bases between. The chain's CDR3 is CASSPLGWGAGDIQYF. CDR3 sequence (DNA): TGCGCCAGCAGCCCCCTTGGATGGGGGGCGGGGGACATTCAGTACTTC.

This chain connects TRBV21-1 to TRBJ2-7; the D call of TRBD1 is as the table states it, not checked on the DNA. TRBV21-1 represents a pseudogene. The CDR3 is made up of 14 amino acids. CDR3 protein: CARLKIPWGPEQYF. CDR3 sequence (DNA): TGTGCCAGACTAAAAATCCCTTGGGGGCCCGAGCAGTACTTC.

V usage is TRBV11-2 and J usage is TRBJ1-1, with 7 bases fitting TRBD1. Germline CDR1 and CDR2: SGHAT and FQNNGV. This CDR3 is built from 16 residues. Losses at the gene ends were 1 base for V and 10 bases for J; bases not matched to a gene: 15. The CDR3 protein is CASSLVRWRGRTGAFF. DNA of the CDR3: TGTGCCAGCAGCTTAGTTAGGTGGAGGGGGCGCACGGGAGCTTTCTTT.

The chain employs TRBV7-3 and TRBJ2-3, with D hard to call. V lost 1 base and J 1 base, leaving 12 bases between the germline ends. Germline-derived CDR1 and CDR2 are SGHTA and FQGTGA. There are 16 residues in the CDR3. As DNA, the CDR3 is TGTGCCAGCAGCTTAAGTTCTTCTCCGGGCACAGATACGCAGTATTTT. Translated, it gives CASSLSSSPGTDTQYF. Variable domain in full (rest from reference TRBV7-3 and TRBJ2-3): GAGVSQTPSNKVTEKGKYVELRCDPISGHTALYWYRQSLGQGPEFLIYFQGTGAADDSGLPNDRFFAVRPEGSVSTLKIQRTERGDSAVYLCASSLSSSPGTDTQYFGPGTRLTVL.

The chain recombines TRBV7-8 with TRBJ2-1; 7 bases map to TRBD2. In germline, CDR1 is SGHVS, CDR2 FQNEAQ. Trimming took 5 bases from V and 8 from J; bases not matched to a gene: 15. The CDR3 length is 16 residues. CDR3 bases: TGTGCCAGCAGCCCCGCCGAGGGAGGGCCCTGGGATGAGCAGTTCTTC. As protein: CASSPAEGGPWDEQFF.

The chain employs TRBV7-2 and TRBJ2-3, with 10 bases that match TRBD2. V shed 5 bases and J 3 bases; nucleotides not matched to a gene: 14. The CDR3 has 18 amino acids. Germline lookup yields CDR1 SGHTA and CDR2 FQGNSA. CDR3 in amino acids: CASSPKVLLAGVTDTQYF. CDR3 bases: TGTGCCAGCAGCCCCAAGGTTTTGCTAGCGGGAGTGACAGATACGCAGTATTTT.